This T cell receptor (beta chain) was profiled in a study of cytomegalovirus exposure and HLA in healthy donors. Germline V gives CDR1 SGHTA, CDR2 FQGNSA. The CDR3 totals 15 residues. V lost 5 bases to trimming and J lost 0 bases, with 8 bases between them. Researchers ran the PCR with 60 Vbeta and 13 Jbeta primers. Sequenced by immunoSEQ multiplex PCR; TCRdb stores in-frame clones only, minus some. This sample contains around 190,000 clones. J is TRBJ2-6 and V is TRBV7-2; tentatively, D is TRBD2 (5 bases). The TCR originated in a woman under 40 in good health and CMV-seropositive. Material for sequencing was PBMCs. The CDR3 spells CASSPRDSGANVLTF. CDR3 bases: TGTGCCAGCAGCCCGAGGGACTCTGGGGCCAACGTCCTGACTTTC.